Below are 8 T cell receptor beta chains sequenced from a single sample in a study of shared clonotypes between healthy human individuals. Assay used: immunoSEQ multiplex PCR; TCRdb lists only in-frame clones, some missing. The sample shows around 2.1 million clones, roughly 91% of them seen only once. The naive CD8 fraction comprised CD45RO-negative cells positively selected for CCR7 and excluded terminally differentiated effector memory CD45RA+ cells. The specimen was naive CD8+ T cells from PBMCs. The receptors derive from a man younger than 30 in good health. Some clones in this sample may be carry-over from other donors' samples.

This clone was counted only a few times. This rearrangement joins TRBV14 to TRBJ2-2; 7 bases are a match to TRBD1. CDR3 length equals 15 residues. Germline CDR1 is SGHDN and CDR2 is FVKESK. The V segment lost 4 bases and the J segment 2 bases; nucleotides outside the gene matches: 4. The CDR3 DNA reads TGTGCCAGCAGCCCGGGACAGACAAACACCGGGGAGCTGTTTTTT. Encoded protein: CASSPGQTNTGELFF.

On this clone: Distinct nucleotide sequences in the sample also encode this CDR3. The chain links TRBV4-1 to TRBJ2-5; D is unresolved. The germline V gene has CDR1 MGHRA and CDR2 YSYEKL. The CDR3 loop spans 15 amino acids. V was pared by 1 base and J by 1 base, with 10 bases between. The CDR3 region is CASSQGASSQETQYF. Written as DNA, the CDR3 is TGCGCCAGCAGCCAAGGAGCCAGTAGCCAAGAGACCCAGTACTTC.

V usage is TRBV6-5 and J usage is TRBJ2-7; 7 bases match TRBD1. Germline CDR1 MNHEY, CDR2 SVGAGI. With 5 bases clipped from V and 2 bases from J, the junction kept 3 bases outside the gene matches. This CDR3 spans 13 amino acids. This chain's CDR3 is CASSRQGPYEQYF. In DNA, the CDR3 is TGTGCCAGCAGTAGACAGGGACCCTACGAGCAGTACTTC.

The table lists this clone with a count of one. This chain links TRBV9 with TRBJ1-3, with TRBD1 as a possible D gene (6 bases). Trimming shortened V by 4 bases and J by 0 bases, and 23 bases separated the two germline ends. The length of the CDR3 is 19 residues. Germline CDR1 SGDLS, CDR2 YYNGEE. In nucleotides, the CDR3 is TGTGCCAGCAGCTCAACAGGGTTATGGGATCTAGCCTCTGGAAACACCATATATTTT. This encodes CASSSTGLWDLASGNTIYF.

This rearrangement joins TRBV10-3 to TRBJ2-7; D is unresolved. The CDR3 has 14 residues. CDR1 is ENHRY and CDR2 is SYGVKD in the germline V gene. The V gene lost 3 bases and the J gene lost 0 bases, with 9 bases spanning the gap. CDR3 residues: CAISDQVTSYEQYF. The DNA for the CDR3 is TGTGCCATCAGTGATCAGGTTACCTCCTACGAGCAGTACTTC.

This chain links TRBV6-4 with TRBJ2-7, with 10 bases identical to TRBD1. CDR1 is MRHNA and CDR2 is SNTAGT in the germline V gene. The CDR3 is 14 residues long. The ends lost 8 bases at V and 4 bases at J; junction bases unmatched: 8. Here the CDR3 DNA reads TGTGCCAGCTCTCAAGACAGGGGGCCGTACGAGCAGTACTTC. This encodes CASSQDRGPYEQYF.

The chain carries TRBV5-1 and TRBJ2-1; D is unresolved. The CDR3 consists of 17 residues. Trimming stripped 3 bases from V and 0 bases from J, with 16 bases between. Germline loops: CDR1 SGHRS, CDR2 YFSETQ. The CDR3 region is CASSSERGISSYNEQFF. Here the CDR3 DNA reads TGCGCCAGCAGCTCGGAGCGCGGCATCAGCTCCTACAATGAGCAGTTCTTC. Together with reference TRBV5-1 and TRBJ2-1, the CDR3 gives the full variable domain: KAGVTQTPRYLIKTRGQQVTLSCSPISGHRSVSWYQQTPGQGLQFLFEYFSETQRNKGNFPGRFSGRQFSNSRSEMNVSTLELGDSALYLCASSSERGISSYNEQFFGPGTRLTVL.

This clone has just one count. The V and J genes are TRBV7-9 and TRBJ2-5, with a weak D call TRBD2 (6 bases). Germline-derived CDR1 and CDR2 are SEHNR and FQNEAQ (reference sequence). The ends were cut back, 8 bases at V and 5 bases at J, with 15 bases in the middle. CDR3 size: 13 residues. The CDR3 spells CASLGRGRETQYF. In DNA, the CDR3 is TGTGCCAGCCTCGGGCGGGGAAGGGAGACCCAGTACTTC.